The clone carrying this T cell receptor beta chain has just a few counts. What it binds is unknown. The record originates from a study of T cells in Graves' hyperthyroidism and ophthalmopathy. TCR beta CDR3 regions were amplified from RNA transcripts. TCR CDR3 regions were first amplified by RT-PCR with HTBI primers. TCRdb used MiXCR to reprocess the multiplex PCR reads, holding one entry per CDR3 protein. The data contain approximately 400,000 distinct CDR3 sequences, 13% of them seen just once; the ten biggest clones take up about a fifth. Overall study results and limits: Researchers found most expanded thyroid clonotypes above 0.001 in blood as well.

Trimming removed 0 bases at V and 2 bases at J, with 8 bases between. Germline V gives CDR1 MNHEY, CDR2 SMNVEV (reference sequence). The CDR3 contains 14 residues. Exclusion criteria comprised uncontrolled infection, other autoimmune disease, pregnancy or lactation. Every diagnosis used clinical symptoms, serum thyroxine and TRAb, thyroid ultrasound and orbital computed tomography. The sequenced material came from blood. This TCR derives from a man aged 25 to 40 with Graves' hyperthyroidism that later progressed to Graves' ophthalmopathy. The chain couples TRBV27 to TRBJ2-7; D is unclear. The CDR3 reads CASSLSIGAYEQYF. The CDR3 coding sequence is TGTGCCAGCAGTTTATCGATTGGGGCCTACGAGCAGTACTTC.